The T cell receptor beta chain described here comes from a study of T cell responses to AZD1222 COVID-19 vaccine. Libraries were prepared by immunoSEQ multiplex PCR; TCRdb keeps only in-frame clonotypes and omits some of them. The sample records some 94,000 clones, roughly 85% being singletons. The CDR3 spans 13 residues. Trimming took 4 bases from V and 5 from J, leaving 11 bases between them. This chain uses TRBV12-3 or TRBV12-4 with TRBJ1-1; D possibly corresponds to TRBD1 (5 bases). This TCR came from an adult in good health. This specimen consisted of peripheral blood, obtained on day 0 of AZD1222 vaccination. The CDR3 loop is CASSWAWGTEAFF. The CDR3 bases are TGTGCCAGCAGTTGGGCCTGGGGGACTGAAGCTTTCTTT.